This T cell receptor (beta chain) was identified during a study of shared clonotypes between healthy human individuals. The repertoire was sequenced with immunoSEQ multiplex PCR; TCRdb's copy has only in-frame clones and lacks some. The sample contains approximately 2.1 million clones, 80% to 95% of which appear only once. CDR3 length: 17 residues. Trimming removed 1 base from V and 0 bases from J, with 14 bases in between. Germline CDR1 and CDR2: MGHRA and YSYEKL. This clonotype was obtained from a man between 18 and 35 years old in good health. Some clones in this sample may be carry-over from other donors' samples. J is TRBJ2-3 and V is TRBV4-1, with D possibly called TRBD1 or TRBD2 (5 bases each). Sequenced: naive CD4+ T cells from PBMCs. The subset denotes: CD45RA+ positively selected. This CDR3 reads CASSQAFGDGSTDTQYF. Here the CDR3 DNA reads TGCGCCAGCAGCCAAGCCTTCGGGGACGGTAGCACAGATACGCAGTATTTT.